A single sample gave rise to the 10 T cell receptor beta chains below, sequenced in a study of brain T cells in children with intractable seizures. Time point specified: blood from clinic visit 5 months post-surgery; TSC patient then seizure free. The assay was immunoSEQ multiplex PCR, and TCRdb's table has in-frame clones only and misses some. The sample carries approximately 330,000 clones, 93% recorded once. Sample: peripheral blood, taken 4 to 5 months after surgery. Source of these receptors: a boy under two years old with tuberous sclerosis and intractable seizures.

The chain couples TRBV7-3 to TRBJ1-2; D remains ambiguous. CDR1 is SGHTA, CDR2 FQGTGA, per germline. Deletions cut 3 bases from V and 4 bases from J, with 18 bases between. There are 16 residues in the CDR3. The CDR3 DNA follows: TGTGCCAGCAGCTTTCTTCCGGGAGGGCGACTCTATGGCTACACCTTC. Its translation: CASSFLPGGRLYGYTF.

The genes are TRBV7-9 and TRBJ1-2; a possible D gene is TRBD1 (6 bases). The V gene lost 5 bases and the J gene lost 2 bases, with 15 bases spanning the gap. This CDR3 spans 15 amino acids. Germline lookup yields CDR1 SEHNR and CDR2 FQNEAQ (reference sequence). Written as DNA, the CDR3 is TGTGCCAGCAGCCAGGCTGGGACACCAAACTATGGCTACACCTTC. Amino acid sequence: CASSQAGTPNYGYTF.

CDR3 amino acids: CASSEPAGGTYEQYF. DNA for the CDR3: TGTGCCAGCAGTGAACCAGCCGGGGGCACCTACGAGCAGTACTTC. The chain links TRBV25-1 to TRBJ2-7; D possibly uses TRBD1 or TRBD2 (6 bases each). V was cut by 2 bases and J by 2 bases, with 13 bases left in between. The CDR3 has 15 amino acids. Germline loops: CDR1 MGHDK, CDR2 SYGVNS.

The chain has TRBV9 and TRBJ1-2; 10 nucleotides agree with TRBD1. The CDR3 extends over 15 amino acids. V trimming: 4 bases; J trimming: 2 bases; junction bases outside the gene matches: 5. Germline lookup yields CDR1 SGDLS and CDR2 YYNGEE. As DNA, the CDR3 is TGTGCCAGCAGCCAACGGACAGGGGGAAACTATGGCTACACCTTC. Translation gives CASSQRTGGNYGYTF.

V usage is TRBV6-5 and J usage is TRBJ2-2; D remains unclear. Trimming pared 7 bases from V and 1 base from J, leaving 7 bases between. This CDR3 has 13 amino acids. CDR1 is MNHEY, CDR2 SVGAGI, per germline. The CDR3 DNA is TGTGCCAGCACTGGGCAGAACACCGGGGAGCTGTTTTTT. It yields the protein CASTGQNTGELFF.

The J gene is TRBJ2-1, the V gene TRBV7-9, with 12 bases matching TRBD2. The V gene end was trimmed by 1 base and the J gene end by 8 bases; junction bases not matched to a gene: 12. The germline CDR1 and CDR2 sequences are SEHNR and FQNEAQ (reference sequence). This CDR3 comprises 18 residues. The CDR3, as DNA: TGTGCCAGCAGCTTAGGGTCTCTAGCGGGAGGGGGGATCGATGAGCAGTTCTTC. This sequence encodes CASSLGSLAGGGIDEQFF.

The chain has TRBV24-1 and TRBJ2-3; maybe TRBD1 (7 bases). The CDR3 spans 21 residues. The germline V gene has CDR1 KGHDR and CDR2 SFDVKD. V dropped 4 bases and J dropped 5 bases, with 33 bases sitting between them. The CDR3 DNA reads TGTGCCACCAGTGAGAGAAAAGACAGGGTCGAGGACTACAATAACATAGATACGCAGTATTTT. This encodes CATSERKDRVEDYNNIDTQYF.

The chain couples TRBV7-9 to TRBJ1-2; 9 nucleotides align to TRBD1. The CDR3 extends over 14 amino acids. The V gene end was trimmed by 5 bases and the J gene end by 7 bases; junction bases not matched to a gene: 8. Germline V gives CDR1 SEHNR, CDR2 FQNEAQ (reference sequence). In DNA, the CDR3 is TGTGCCAGCAGCGTAGAGACAGGGGGTCTTGGCTACACCTTC. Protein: CASSVETGGLGYTF.

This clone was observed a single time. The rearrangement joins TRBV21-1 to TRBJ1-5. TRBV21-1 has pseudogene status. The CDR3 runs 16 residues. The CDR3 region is CASSLKEGFRNQPQHF. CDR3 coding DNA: TGTGCCAGCAGCCTCAAGGAAGGGTTTCGGAATCAGCCCCAGCATTTT.

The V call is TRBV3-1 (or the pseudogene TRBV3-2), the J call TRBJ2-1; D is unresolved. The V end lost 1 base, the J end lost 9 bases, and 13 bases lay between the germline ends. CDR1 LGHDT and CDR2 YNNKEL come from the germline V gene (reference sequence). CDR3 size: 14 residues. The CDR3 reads CASSQVNWTVEQFF. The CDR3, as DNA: TGTGCCAGCAGCCAAGTAAACTGGACCGTTGAGCAGTTCTTC.